Listed below are T cell receptor beta chains from one sample, sequenced in a study of immune heterogeneity within non-small cell lung tumors. A single record per CDR3 protein comes from TCRdb applying MiXCR to the multiplex PCR reads. Here the sample spans fewer than 5,500 distinct CDR3 sequences, around 23% being singletons. Sequencing was done on a sample of lung tumor tissue. These receptors were collected from a man between 60 and 75 years old with non-small cell lung cancer. Both conserved end residues are trimmed from each CDR3.

TRBV10-1 | ASSGQTTGELF
TRBV27 | ASRRGTGGSGANVLT
TRBV28 | ASSGTAAGTQY
TRBV5-1 | ASSLEGGGQPQH
TRBV30 | AWTSLLESYEQY
TRBV6-1 | ASSEIAGTTGELF
TRBV12-3/TRBV12-4 | ASTGGLGSYEQY
TRBV5-5 | ASSLLWGPGELF
TRBV9 | ASSVAQGIEKLF
TRBV12-3/TRBV12-4 | ASSYRRMNTEAF
TRBV5-1 | ASSFTGTGDPSPEAF
TRBV12-5 | ASGSSGTGKAF
TRBV5-1 | ASSLGVAKNIQY
TRBV9 | ASSRTSGQSDNEQF
TRBV10-3 | AITRGEGQPQH
TRBV11-2 | ASSLVASGRPPYEQY
TRBV3-1 | ASLEGKGPIGYGYT
TRBV14 | ASSPPGATEAF
TRBV20-1 | SARGNQAEQY
TRBV6-1 | AAGQGRETQY
TRBV20-1 | SAPRRGRGLRRGETQY
TRBV5-1 | ASSWGTGGDEQF
TRBV15 | ATSTRDNEQF
TRBV9 | ASSVGARAPTEAF
TRBV6-1 | ASSGGQGQTISYEQY
TRBV28 | ASRGVGSSYNSPLH
TRBV6-4 | ASSSEGLVAYEQY
TRBV6-2/TRBV6-3 | ASSDTSSGRVYEQY
TRBV4-2 | ASSLTTSSYNERF
TRBV18 | ASSSRQTAEAF
TRBV3-1 | ASSQDLRGWPPLH
TRBV19 | ASSIGGGRDYEQY
TRBV20-1 | SAYPGTGPQPQH
TRBV18 | ASSLPGQYNEQY
TRBV27 | ASSSRDRVKDTQY
TRBV6-6 | ASSYYSQTSRHEQY
TRBV7-3 | ASSLTTGVSYNEQF
TRBV5-1 | ASSRILGTSDTGELF
TRBV7-3 | ASSPRPGTSVYNEQF
TRBV19 | ASSTAGTRGNYGYT
TRBV20-1 | SATASAYGQY
TRBV28 | ASSSNYNYGYT
TRBV6-1 | ASSGLAGTYNEQF
TRBV30 | AWNLGLGTEAF
TRBV6-2/TRBV6-3 | ASSYPSGLTEAF
TRBV2 | ASSTLSGEAYEQY
TRBV5-1 | ASRIGTTEAF
TRBV3-1 | VSSQGTSGSYEQY
TRBV30 | AWSSHRGNEQF
TRBV10-2 | ASRDRLAQYVDTQY
TRBV4-3 | ASSRDRRLQLF
TRBV2 | ASSEAGTPGANVLT
TRBV20-1 | SARDLGGRGANYGYT
TRBV20-1 | SARDLPGTWGITDTQY
TRBV29-1 | SVLQGLGETQY
TRBV7-9 | ASSLEPGRSTDTQY
TRBV20-1 | SARDGRGQGLIDTQY
TRBV2 | ARGTAVGYEQY
TRBV27 | ASSLGAGVAKNIQY